This T cell receptor (beta chain) was retrieved from a study of blood T cells in healthy people across ages. This clonotype has ten or more counts. Primed by a sample-barcoded 5' primer and a J-beta primer mix, a second PCR proceeded for about 7 to 12 cycles. TCRdb recomputed calls from the 5' RACE reads with MiXCR, one row per CDR3 protein. The sample yields around 900,000 distinct CDR3 sequences, less than 35% seen once. The CDR3 is 15 residues long. Germline CDR1 MGHDK, CDR2 SYGVNS. Trimming cost V 2 bases and J 0 bases, with 10 bases left between them. The V call is TRBV25-1, the J call TRBJ2-5, with D unclear. Sequencing was carried out using blood. The sequence derives from a woman of 80 years or more in good health. CDR3 region: CASSELLGNQETQYF. The CDR3 DNA is TGTGCCAGCAGTGAACTGCTAGGGAACCAAGAGACCCAGTACTTC.